This TCR beta chain was recorded in a study of blood T cells in healthy people across ages. A second PCR, run for about 7 to 12 cycles, used a sample-barcoded 5' primer plus a J-beta primer mix. TCRdb processed the 5' RACE reads anew with MiXCR; each CDR3 protein has one entry. This sample has more than 500,000 distinct CDR3 sequences, with 27% found just once. This sample also belongs to another study, concerning T cells of mothers and their children.

Sequenced input: blood. The source of this sequence is a boy younger than 10 in good health.

The CDR3 DNA reads TGTGCCAGCAGTTTTACGGGACCCCGGGAGGGCTACACCTTC. This codes for CASSFTGPREGYTF. This sequence joins TRBV12-3 or TRBV12-4 and TRBJ1-2, with a weak D call TRBD1 (5 bases). Between the trimmed V and J ends, which lost 3 bases and 8 bases, there was a span of 16 bases. The CDR3 sequence is 14 residues long.